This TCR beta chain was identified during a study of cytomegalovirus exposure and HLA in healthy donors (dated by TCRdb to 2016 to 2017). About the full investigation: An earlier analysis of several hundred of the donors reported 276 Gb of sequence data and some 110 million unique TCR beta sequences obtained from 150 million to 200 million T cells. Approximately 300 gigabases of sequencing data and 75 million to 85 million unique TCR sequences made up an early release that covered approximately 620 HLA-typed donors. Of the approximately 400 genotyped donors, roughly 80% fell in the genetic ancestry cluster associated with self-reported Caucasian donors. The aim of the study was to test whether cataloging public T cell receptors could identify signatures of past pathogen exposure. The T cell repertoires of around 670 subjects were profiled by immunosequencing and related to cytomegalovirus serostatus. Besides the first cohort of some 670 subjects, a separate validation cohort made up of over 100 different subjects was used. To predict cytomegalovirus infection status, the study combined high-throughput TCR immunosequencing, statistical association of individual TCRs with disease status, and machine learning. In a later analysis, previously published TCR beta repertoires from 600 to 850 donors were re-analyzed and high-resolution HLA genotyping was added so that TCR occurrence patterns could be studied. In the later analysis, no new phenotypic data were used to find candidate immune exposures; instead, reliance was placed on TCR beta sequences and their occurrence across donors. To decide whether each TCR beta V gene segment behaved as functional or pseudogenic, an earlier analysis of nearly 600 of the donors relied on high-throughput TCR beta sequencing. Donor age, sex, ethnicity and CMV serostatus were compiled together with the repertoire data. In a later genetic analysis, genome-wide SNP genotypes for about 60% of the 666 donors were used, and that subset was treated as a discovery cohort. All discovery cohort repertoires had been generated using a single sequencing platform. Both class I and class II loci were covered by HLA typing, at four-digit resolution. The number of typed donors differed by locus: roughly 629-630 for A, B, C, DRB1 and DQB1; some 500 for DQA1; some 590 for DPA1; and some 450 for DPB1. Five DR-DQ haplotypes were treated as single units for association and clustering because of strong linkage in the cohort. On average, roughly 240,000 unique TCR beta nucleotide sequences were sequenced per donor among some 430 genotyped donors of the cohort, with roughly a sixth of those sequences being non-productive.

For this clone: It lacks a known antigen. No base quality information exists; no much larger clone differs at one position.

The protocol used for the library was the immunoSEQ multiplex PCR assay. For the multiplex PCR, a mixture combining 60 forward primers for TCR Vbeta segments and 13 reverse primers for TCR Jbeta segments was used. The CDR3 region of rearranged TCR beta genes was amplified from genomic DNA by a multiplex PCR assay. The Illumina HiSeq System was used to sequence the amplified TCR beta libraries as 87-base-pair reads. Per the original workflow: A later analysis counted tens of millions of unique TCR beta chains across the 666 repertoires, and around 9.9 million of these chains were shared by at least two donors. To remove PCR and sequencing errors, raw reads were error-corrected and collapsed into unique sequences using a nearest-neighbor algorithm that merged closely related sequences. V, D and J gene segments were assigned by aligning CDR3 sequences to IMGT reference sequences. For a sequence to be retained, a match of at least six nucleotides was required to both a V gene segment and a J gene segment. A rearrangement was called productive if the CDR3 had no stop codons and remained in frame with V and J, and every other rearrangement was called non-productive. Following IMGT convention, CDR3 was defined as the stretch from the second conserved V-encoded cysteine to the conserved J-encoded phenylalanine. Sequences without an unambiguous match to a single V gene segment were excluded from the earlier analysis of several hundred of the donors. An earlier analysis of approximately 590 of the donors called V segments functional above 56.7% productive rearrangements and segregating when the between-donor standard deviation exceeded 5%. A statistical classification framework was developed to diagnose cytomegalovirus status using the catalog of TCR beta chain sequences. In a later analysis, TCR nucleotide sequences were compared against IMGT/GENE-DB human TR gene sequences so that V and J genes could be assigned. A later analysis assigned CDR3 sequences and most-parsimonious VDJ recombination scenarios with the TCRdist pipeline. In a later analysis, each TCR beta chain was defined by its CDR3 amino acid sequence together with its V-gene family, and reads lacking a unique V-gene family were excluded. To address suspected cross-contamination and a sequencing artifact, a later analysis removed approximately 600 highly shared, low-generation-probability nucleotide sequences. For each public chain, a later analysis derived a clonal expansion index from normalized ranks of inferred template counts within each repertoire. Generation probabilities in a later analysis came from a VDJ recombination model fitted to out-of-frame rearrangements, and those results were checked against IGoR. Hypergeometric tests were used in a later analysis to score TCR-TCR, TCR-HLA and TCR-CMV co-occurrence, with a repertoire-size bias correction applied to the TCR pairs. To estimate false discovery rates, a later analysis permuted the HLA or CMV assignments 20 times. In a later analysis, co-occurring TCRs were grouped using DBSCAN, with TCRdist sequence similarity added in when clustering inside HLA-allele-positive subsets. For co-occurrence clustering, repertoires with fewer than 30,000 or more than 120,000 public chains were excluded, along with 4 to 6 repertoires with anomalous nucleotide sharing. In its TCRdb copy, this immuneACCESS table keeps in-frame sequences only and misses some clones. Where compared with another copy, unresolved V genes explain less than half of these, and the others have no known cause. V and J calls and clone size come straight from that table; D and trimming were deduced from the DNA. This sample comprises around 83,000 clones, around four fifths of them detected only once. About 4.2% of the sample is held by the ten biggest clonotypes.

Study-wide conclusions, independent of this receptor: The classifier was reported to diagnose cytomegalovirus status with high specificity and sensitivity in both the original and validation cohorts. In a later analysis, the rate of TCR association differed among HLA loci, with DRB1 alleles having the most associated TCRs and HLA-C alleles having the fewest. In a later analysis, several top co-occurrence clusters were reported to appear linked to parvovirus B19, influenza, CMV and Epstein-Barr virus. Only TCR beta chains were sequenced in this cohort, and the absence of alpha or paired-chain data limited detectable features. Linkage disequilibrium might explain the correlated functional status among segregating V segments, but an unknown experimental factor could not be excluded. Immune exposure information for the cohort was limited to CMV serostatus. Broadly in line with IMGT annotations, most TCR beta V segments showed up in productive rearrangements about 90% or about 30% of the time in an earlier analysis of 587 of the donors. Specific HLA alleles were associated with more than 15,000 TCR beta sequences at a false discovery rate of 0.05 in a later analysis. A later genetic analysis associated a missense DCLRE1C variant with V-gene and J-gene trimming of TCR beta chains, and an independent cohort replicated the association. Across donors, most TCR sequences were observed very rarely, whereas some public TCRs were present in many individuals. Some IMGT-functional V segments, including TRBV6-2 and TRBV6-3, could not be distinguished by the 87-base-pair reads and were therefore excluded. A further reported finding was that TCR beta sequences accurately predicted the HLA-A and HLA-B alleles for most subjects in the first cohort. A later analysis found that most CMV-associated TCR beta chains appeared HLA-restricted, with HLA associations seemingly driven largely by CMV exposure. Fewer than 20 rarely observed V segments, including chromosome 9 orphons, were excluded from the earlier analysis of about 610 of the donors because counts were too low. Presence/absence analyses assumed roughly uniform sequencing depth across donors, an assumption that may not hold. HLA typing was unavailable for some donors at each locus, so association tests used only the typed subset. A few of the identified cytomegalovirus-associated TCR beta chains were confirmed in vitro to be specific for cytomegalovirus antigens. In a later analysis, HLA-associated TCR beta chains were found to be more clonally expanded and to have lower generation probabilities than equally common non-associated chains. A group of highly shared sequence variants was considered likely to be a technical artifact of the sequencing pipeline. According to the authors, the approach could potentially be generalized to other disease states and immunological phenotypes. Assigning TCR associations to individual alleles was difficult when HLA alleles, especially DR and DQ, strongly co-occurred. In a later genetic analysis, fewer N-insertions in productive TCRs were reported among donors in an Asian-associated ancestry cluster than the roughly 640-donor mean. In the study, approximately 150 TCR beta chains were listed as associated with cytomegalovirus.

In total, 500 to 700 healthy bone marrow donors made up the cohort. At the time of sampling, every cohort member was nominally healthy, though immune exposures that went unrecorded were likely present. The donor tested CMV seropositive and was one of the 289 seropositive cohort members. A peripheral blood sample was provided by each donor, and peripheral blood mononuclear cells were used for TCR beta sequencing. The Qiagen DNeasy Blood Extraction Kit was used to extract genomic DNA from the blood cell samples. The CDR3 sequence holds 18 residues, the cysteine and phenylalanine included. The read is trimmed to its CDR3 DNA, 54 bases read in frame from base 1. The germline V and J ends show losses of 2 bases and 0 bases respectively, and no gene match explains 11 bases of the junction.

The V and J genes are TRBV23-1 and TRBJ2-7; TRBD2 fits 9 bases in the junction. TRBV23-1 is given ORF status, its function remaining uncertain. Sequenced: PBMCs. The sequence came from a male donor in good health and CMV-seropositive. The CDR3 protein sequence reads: CASSQLTLSGGSSYEQYF. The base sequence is TGCGCCAGCAGTCAACTCACTCTCAGCGGGGGGTCCTCCTACGAGCAGTACTTC.